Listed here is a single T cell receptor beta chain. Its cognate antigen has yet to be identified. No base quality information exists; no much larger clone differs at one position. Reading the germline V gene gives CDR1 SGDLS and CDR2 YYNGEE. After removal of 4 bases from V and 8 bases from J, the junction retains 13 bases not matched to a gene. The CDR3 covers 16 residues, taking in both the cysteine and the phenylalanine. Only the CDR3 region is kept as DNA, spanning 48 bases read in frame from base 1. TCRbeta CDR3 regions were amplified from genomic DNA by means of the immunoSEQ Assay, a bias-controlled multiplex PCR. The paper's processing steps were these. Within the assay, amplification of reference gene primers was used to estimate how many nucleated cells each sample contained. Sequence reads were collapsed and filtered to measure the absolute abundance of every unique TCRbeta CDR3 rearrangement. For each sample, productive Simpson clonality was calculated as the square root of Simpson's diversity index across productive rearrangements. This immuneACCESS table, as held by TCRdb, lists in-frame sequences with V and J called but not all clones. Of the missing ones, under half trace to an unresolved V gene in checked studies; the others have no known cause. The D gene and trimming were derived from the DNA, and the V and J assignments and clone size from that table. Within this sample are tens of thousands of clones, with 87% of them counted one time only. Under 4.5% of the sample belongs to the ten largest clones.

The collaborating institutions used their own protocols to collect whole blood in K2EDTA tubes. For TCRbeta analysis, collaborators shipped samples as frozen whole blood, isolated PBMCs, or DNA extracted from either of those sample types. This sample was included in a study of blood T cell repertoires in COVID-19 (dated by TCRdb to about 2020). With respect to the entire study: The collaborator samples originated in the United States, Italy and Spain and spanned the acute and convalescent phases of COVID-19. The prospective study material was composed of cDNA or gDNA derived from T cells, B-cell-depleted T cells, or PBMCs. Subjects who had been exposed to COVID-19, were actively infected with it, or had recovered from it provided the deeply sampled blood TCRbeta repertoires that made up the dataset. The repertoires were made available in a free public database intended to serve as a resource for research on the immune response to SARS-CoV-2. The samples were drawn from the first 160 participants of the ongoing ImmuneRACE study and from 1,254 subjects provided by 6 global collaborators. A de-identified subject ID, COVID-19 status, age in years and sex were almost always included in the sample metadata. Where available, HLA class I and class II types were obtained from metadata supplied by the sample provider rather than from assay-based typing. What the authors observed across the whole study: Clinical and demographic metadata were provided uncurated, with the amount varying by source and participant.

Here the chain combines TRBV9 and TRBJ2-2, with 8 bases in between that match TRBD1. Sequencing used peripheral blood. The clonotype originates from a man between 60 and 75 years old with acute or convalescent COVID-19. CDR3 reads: CASSPPGQGALGELFF. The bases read TGTGCCAGCAGCCCCCCGGGGCAGGGGGCTTTGGGGGAGCTGTTTTTT.